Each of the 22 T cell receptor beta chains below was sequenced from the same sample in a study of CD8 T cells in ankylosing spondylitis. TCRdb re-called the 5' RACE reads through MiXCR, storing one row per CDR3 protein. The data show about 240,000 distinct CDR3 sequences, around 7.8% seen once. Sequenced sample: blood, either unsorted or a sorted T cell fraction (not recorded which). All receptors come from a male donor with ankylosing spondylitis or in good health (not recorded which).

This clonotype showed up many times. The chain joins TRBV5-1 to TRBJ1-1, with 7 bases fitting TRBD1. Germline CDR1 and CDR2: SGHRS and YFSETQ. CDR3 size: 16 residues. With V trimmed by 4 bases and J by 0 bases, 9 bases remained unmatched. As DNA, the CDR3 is TGCGCCAGCAGCCGCGGACAGGCCACCATGAACACTGAAGCTTTCTTT. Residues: CASSRGQATMNTEAFF.

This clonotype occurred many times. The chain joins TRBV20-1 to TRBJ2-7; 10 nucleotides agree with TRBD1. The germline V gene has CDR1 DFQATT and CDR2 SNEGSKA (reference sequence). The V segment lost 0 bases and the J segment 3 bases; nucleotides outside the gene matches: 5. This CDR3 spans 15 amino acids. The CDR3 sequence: CSARDLGQGFYEQYF. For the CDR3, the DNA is TGCAGTGCTAGAGATCTGGGACAGGGGTTCTACGAGCAGTACTTC.

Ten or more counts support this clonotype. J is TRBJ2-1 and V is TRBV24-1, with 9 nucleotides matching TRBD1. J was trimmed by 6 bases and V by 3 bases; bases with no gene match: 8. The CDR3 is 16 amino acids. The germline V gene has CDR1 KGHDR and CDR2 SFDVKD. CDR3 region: CATSDPSGQGTNEQFF. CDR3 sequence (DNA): TGTGCCACCAGTGATCCCTCCGGACAGGGGACCAATGAGCAGTTCTTC.

CDR3 protein: CSARGYKAGGPANEQFF. Written as DNA, the CDR3 is TGCAGTGCTAGAGGGTATAAGGCGGGAGGGCCGGCGAATGAGCAGTTCTTC. This chain joins TRBV20-1 and TRBJ2-1; 9 bases agree with TRBD2. With 1 base clipped from V and 7 bases from J, the junction kept 14 bases outside the gene matches. Germline lookup yields CDR1 DFQATT and CDR2 SNEGSKA (reference sequence). There are 17 residues in the CDR3.

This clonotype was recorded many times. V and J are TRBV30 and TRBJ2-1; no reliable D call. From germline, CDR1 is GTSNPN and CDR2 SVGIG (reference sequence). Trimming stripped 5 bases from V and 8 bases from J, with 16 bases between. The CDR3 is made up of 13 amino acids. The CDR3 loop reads CAWEQTVRDEQFF. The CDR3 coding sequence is TGTGCCTGGGAGCAGACGGTTCGGGATGAGCAGTTCTTC.

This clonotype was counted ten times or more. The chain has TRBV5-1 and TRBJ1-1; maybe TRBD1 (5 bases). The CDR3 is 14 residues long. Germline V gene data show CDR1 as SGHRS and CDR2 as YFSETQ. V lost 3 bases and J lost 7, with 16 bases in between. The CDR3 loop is CASSWGVFAFEAFF. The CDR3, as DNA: TGCGCCAGCAGCTGGGGGGTTTTTGCGTTTGAAGCTTTCTTT.

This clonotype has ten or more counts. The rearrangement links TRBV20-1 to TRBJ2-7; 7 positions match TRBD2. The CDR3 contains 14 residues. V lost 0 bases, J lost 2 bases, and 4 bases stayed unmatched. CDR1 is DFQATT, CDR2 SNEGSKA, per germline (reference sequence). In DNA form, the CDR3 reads TGCAGTGCTAGAGATGGGCGGGAGCCCTACGAGCAGTACTTC. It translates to CSARDGREPYEQYF.

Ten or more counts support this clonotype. CDR3 region: CASSIIANYGYTF. The CDR3 DNA sequence: TGTGCCAGTAGTATCATAGCTAACTATGGCTACACCTTC. The V and J genes are TRBV19 and TRBJ1-2; D is undetermined. The germline CDR1 and CDR2 sequences are LNHDA and SQIVND (reference sequence). The V gene lost 3 bases and the J gene lost 0 bases, with 5 bases spanning the gap. The CDR3 extends over 13 amino acids.

CDR3 coding DNA: TGCGCCAGCAGCCAAGATTGGGCAGTGGGTGAAGCTTTCTTT. Protein: CASSQDWAVGEAFF. This chain connects TRBV4-3 to TRBJ1-1; the D is unclear. Looked up from germline, CDR1 is LGHNA and CDR2 is YSLEER. The V end was cut by 0 bases, the J end by 7 bases, with 12 bases between. The CDR3 runs 14 residues.

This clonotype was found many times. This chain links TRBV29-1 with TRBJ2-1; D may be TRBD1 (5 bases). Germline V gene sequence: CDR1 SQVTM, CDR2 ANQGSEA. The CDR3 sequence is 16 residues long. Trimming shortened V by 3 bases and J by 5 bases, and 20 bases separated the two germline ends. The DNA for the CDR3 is TGCAGCGTTGATATGTCTACGCCAGGGTGGAACAATGAGCAGTTCTTC. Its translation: CSVDMSTPGWNNEQFF.

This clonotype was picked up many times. CDR3 in DNA: TGTGCCAGCTCACCCGAAGGGGATGAGCAGTTCTTC. It yields the protein CASSPEGDEQFF. V gene TRBV18 combines with J gene TRBJ2-1; D possibly corresponds to TRBD1 (5 bases). The CDR3 sequence is 12 residues long. The V gene lost 3 bases and the J gene lost 8 bases, with 8 bases spanning the gap. The germline V gene has CDR1 KGHSH and CDR2 LQKENI.

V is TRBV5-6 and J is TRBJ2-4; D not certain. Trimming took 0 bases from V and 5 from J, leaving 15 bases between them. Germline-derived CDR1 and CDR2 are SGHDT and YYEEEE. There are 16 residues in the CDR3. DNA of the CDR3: TGTGCCAGCAGCTTGGGCCCCGTCGGGCCAGAAAACATTCAGTACTTC. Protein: CASSLGPVGPENIQYF.

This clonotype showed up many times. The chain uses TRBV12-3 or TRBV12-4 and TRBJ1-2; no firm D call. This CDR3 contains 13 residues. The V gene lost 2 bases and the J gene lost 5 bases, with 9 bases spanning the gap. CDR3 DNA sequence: TGTGCCAGCAGTTTATCCCTGGGGTATGGCTACACCTTC. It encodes CASSLSLGYGYTF.

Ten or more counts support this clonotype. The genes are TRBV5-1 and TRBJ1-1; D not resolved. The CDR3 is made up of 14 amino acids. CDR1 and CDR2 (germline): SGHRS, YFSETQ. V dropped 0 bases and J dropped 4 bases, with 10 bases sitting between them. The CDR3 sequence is CASSLGQESTEAFF. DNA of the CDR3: TGCGCCAGCAGCTTGGGGCAGGAGTCCACTGAAGCTTTCTTT.

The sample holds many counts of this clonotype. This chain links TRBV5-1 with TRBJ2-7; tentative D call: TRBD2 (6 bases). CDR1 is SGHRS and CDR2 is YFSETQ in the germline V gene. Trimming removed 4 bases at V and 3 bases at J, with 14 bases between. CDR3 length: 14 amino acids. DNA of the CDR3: TGCGCCAGCAGCAACCCGGGGGTATTCTACGAGCAGTACTTC. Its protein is CASSNPGVFYEQYF.

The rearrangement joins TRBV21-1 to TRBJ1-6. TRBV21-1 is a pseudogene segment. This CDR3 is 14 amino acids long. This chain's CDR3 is CASAEGGEDSPLHF. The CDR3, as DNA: TGTGCCAGCGCAGAGGGAGGAGAGGATTCACCCCTCCACTTT.

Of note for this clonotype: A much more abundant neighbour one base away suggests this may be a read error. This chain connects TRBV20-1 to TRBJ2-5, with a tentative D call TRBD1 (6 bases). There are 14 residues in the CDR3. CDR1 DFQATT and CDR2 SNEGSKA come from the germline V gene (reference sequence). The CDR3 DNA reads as TGCTGTGCTAGAGATCGGGGACAACAAGAGACCCAGTACTTC. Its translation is CCARDRGQQETQYF.

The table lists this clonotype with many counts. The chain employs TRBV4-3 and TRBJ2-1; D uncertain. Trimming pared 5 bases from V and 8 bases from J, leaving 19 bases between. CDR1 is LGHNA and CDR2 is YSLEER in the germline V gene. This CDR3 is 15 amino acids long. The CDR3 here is CASSDRTGRYHEQFF. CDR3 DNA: TGCGCCAGCAGCGATCGAACTGGCAGGTATCATGAGCAGTTCTTC.

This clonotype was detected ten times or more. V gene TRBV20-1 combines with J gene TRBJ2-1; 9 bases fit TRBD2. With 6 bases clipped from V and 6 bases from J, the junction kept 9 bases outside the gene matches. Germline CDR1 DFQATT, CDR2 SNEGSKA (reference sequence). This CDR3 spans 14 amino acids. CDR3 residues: CSARAGLALNEQFF. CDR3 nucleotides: TGCAGTGCCCGGGCCGGACTAGCGCTCAATGAGCAGTTCTTC.

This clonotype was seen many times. The CDR3 here is CASSLRRASSTDTQYF. For the CDR3, the DNA is TGTGCCAGCAGCTTGCGACGTGCCAGTAGCACAGATACGCAGTATTTT. This chain uses TRBV5-6 with TRBJ2-3; unclear D gene. Germline V CDR1 and CDR2: SGHDT, YYEEEE. Trimming removed 1 base from V and 0 bases from J, with 12 bases in between. The CDR3 totals 16 residues. Full variable domain (missing parts from reference TRBV5-6 and TRBJ2-3): DAGVTQSPTHLIKTRGQQVTLRCSPKSGHDTVSWYQQALGQGPQFIFQYYEEEERQRGNFPDRFSGHQFPNYSSELNVNALLLGDSALYLCASSLRRASSTDTQYFGPGTRLTVL.

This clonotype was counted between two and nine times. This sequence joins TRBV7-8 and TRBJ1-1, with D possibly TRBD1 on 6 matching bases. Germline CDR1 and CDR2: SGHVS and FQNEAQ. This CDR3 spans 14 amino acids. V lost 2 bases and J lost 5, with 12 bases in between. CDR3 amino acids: CASSLRGARTEAFF. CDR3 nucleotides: TGTGCCAGCAGCTTACGGGGGGCGAGGACTGAAGCTTTCTTT.

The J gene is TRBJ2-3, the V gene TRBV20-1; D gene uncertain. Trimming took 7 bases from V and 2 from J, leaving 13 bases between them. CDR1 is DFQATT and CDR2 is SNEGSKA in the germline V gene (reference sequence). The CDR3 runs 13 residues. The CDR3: CSVSRTVTDTQYF. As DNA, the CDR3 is TGCAGTGTCTCCCGCACAGTCACAGATACGCAGTATTTT.